Below, one T cell receptor beta chain is given with its context. Its matching antigen is unknown. Germline lookup yields CDR1 SGHTA and CDR2 FQGNSA. Trimming shortened V by 3 bases and J by 3 bases, and 6 bases separated the two germline ends. This CDR3 has 13 amino acids. The data stem from a study of glioma-infiltrating T cells after dendritic cell vaccination. Only patients with spare fresh-frozen tumor and over two years of follow-up were included. All glioblastoma patients lacked an isocitrate dehydrogenase mutation. Amplification used 60 V beta primers and 13 J beta primers. The repertoire was sequenced with immunoSEQ multiplex PCR; TCRdb's copy has only in-frame clones and lacks some. The top ten hold 2.5% to 3% of the sample, which has approximately 90,000 clones, over 75% seen once. Study results and limitations: Few patients contributed both blood and tumor specimens.

The chain uses TRBV7-2 and TRBJ1-5, with a possible D match to TRBD1 (5 bases). The specimen comprised blood, sampled before dendritic cell vaccination. The receptor's source is a human donor with glioblastoma. CDR3 in amino acids: CASSFRDNQPQHF. CDR3 bases: TGTGCCAGCAGCTTCAGGGACAATCAGCCCCAGCATTTT.